The 28 T cell receptor beta chains given below trace back to one sample, sequenced in a study of long-term antiretroviral therapy in people with HIV. Researchers report immunoSEQ v3.0 was run at survey level. The table came from immunoSEQ multiplex PCR; TCRdb's copy has only in-frame clones and leaves some out. The sample records about 34,000 clones, roughly 85% being singletons. The sample here was unsorted PBMCs, taken 1.1 years after starting antiretroviral therapy. These receptors originate from a man aged 18 to 29 with HIV.

The chain recombines TRBV2 with TRBJ2-1; 9 bases match TRBD2. Germline values: CDR1 SNHLY, CDR2 FYNNEI. The CDR3 is 15 residues long. Trimming at V came to 4 bases and at J to 10 bases, leaving 11 bases not matched to a gene. CDR3 region: CASSASAGGLGEQFF. The CDR3 DNA is TGTGCCAGCAGTGCTTCGGCGGGGGGGCTTGGGGAGCAGTTCTTC.

The V call is TRBV9, the J call TRBJ1-1; the D is unclear. V was cut by 0 bases and J by 1 base, with 10 bases left in between. CDR3 size: 15 residues. Germline V lookup: CDR1 SGDLS, CDR2 YYNGEE. As DNA, the CDR3 is TGTGCCAGCAGCGTAGAGGGCCGGACGAACACTGAAGCTTTCTTT. Translation gives CASSVEGRTNTEAFF. Full variable domain (outside the CDR3, taken from reference TRBV9 and TRBJ1-1): DSGVTQTPKHLITATGQRVTLRCSPRSGDLSVYWYQQSLDQGLQFLIQYYNGEERAKGNILERFSAQQFPDLHSELNLSSLELGDSALYFCASSVEGRTNTEAFFGQGTRLTVV.

This chain uses TRBV5-5 with TRBJ2-7; 10 bases line up with TRBD1. Germline CDR1 and CDR2: SGHKS and YYEKEE (reference sequence). CDR3 size: 15 residues. Unmatched junction bases numbered 7, after V lost 4 bases and J lost 3 bases. The CDR3 coding sequence is TGTGCCAGCAGCCGGGGACAGGGGACCTACTACGAGCAGTACTTC. Amino acid sequence: CASSRGQGTYYEQYF.

The CDR3 DNA reads TGTGCCAGCAATATTGGGGGCTCAGAGACCCAGTACTTC. Translating gives CASNIGGSETQYF. V usage is TRBV7-9 and J usage is TRBJ2-5; the D gene is possibly TRBD1 (6 bases). Trimming pared 7 bases from V and 4 bases from J, leaving 13 bases between. The length of the CDR3 is 13 residues. From germline, CDR1 is SEHNR and CDR2 FQNEAQ (reference sequence).

The chain links TRBV6-1 to TRBJ1-4; D perhaps matches TRBD1 (5 bases). Looked up from germline, CDR1 is MNHNS and CDR2 is SASEGT. The CDR3 loop spans 17 amino acids. The V end lost 2 bases, the J end lost 8 bases, and 21 bases lay between the germline ends. The CDR3 coding sequence is TGTGCCAGCAGTGAATTCCCTACTGGGGGGGAGTGGGAAAAACTGTTTTTT. Protein: CASSEFPTGGEWEKLFF.

The gene calls are TRBV6-6 and TRBJ2-1; D may be TRBD2 (5 bases). With 2 bases removed from V and 9 bases from J, the gap between germline ends came to 17 bases. Germline-derived CDR1 and CDR2 are MNHNY and SVGAGI (reference sequence). This CDR3 comprises 15 residues. This CDR3 reads CASSYVVGGPGEQFF. DNA for the CDR3: TGTGCCAGCAGTTACGTAGTAGGCGGGCCCGGTGAGCAGTTCTTC.

The chain joins TRBV16 to TRBJ1-1; D remains unclear. CDR1 KGHSY and CDR2 FQNENV come from the germline V gene. This CDR3 contains 13 residues. V lost 3 bases and J 1 base, leaving 6 bases between the germline ends. In nucleotides, the CDR3 is TGTGCCAGCAGCCAGGGTGAGAACACTGAAGCTTTCTTT. It is translated as CASSQGENTEAFF.

This clone has more than one count but fewer than ten. V usage is TRBV6-1 and J usage is TRBJ1-3; D is uncertain. Trimming pared 6 bases from V and 3 bases from J, leaving 12 bases between. CDR1 is MNHNS, CDR2 SASEGT, per germline. This CDR3 has 14 residues. CDR3 bases: TGTGCCAGCAGCACGGACGTTTATGGAAACACCATATATTTT. Residues: CASSTDVYGNTIYF.

The chain combines TRBV7-3 with TRBJ1-1; D possibly corresponds to TRBD1 (6 bases). From germline, CDR1 is SGHTA and CDR2 FQGTGA. The CDR3 is 15 amino acids. The V end lost 4 bases, the J end lost 5 bases, and 17 bases lay between the germline ends. The CDR3 region has the DNA TGTGCCAGCAGCTCGACGGGGGCTGGGGGTACTGAAGCTTTCTTT. The encoded protein is CASSSTGAGGTEAFF.

The chain has TRBV5-6 and TRBJ2-2, with 8 positions matching TRBD2. The J segment lost 1 base and the V segment lost 3 bases, leaving 5 bases of the junction unmatched. This CDR3 comprises 16 residues. Germline V gene data show CDR1 as SGHDT and CDR2 as YYEEEE. The CDR3, as DNA: TGTGCCAGCAGCTCCAGGACTAGCTTGAACACCGGGGAGCTGTTTTTT. Its protein is CASSSRTSLNTGELFF.

V and J are TRBV5-1 and TRBJ1-1; possible D gene TRBD1, 6 bases. Germline CDR1 and CDR2: SGHRS and YFSETQ. CDR3 length: 14 amino acids. The V gene lost 3 bases and the J gene lost 0 bases, with 9 bases spanning the gap. The CDR3 nucleotides are TGCGCCAGCAGCTACGGGGGGCTGAACACTGAAGCTTTCTTT. Encoded protein: CASSYGGLNTEAFF.

The chain uses TRBV9 and TRBJ2-1; D gene unclear. V was cut by 0 bases and J by 13 bases, with 11 bases left in between. The CDR3 sequence is 12 residues long. Germline CDR1 reads SGDLS; CDR2 reads YYNGEE. The CDR3 nucleotides read TGTGCCAGCAGCGTAGAGGCCAAGCCACAGTTCTTC. Amino acids: CASSVEAKPQFF.

The sample holds one count of this clone. The chain is built from TRBV9 and TRBJ1-6; 9 bases match TRBD1. The V gene end was trimmed by 3 bases and the J gene end by 7 bases; junction bases not matched to a gene: 5. CDR1 is SGDLS and CDR2 is YYNGEE in the germline V gene. CDR3 length: 15 amino acids. Written as DNA, the CDR3 is TGTGCCAGCAGCGCGAGCGGGACAGGGAATTCACCCCTCCACTTT. This gives the protein CASSASGTGNSPLHF.

The chain couples TRBV11-2 to TRBJ2-7; D is uncertain. Trimming removed 1 base from V and 2 bases from J, with 6 bases in between. Germline CDR1 reads SGHAT; CDR2 reads FQNNGV. The CDR3 is made up of 13 amino acids. In DNA, the CDR3 is TGTGCCAGCAGCTTAGGTTACACCTACGAGCAGTACTTC. Its protein is CASSLGYTYEQYF.

This chain joins TRBV9 and TRBJ1-3; 10 nucleotides align to TRBD1. CDR3 size: 16 residues. Germline CDR1 is SGDLS and CDR2 is YYNGEE. V shed 1 base and J 5 bases; nucleotides not matched to a gene: 6. CDR3 coding DNA: TGTGCCAGCAGCGTAACTCCGGGACAGGGGCGAAACACCATATATTTT. Translation gives CASSVTPGQGRNTIYF. The full variable domain, completed using reference TRBV9 and TRBJ1-3, is DSGVTQTPKHLITATGQRVTLRCSPRSGDLSVYWYQQSLDQGLQFLIQYYNGEERAKGNILERFSAQQFPDLHSELNLSSLELGDSALYFCASSVTPGQGRNTIYFGEGSWLTVV.

This chain uses TRBV29-1 with TRBJ1-2; 10 bases fit TRBD1. Germline CDR1 and CDR2: SQVTM and ANQGSEA. V was clipped by 4 bases and J by 5 bases; unmatched bases: 10. CDR3 length: 15 residues. CDR3 DNA sequence: TGCAGCGTTGGGCCTGACGGACAGGGGGGATATGGCTACACCTTC. Encoded protein: CSVGPDGQGGYGYTF.

This rearrangement joins TRBV29-1 to TRBJ1-2; 8 bases agree with TRBD1. V dropped 6 bases and J dropped 4; count of bases not matched to a gene: 4. This CDR3 contains 12 residues. CDR1 is SQVTM, CDR2 ANQGSEA, per germline. The CDR3 loop is CSVWTGPYGYTF. The CDR3 DNA reads as TGCAGCGTCTGGACAGGGCCCTATGGCTACACCTTC.

This rearrangement joins TRBV29-1 to TRBJ2-1; D assignment may be TRBD1 or TRBD2 (6 bases each). Germline V gene sequence: CDR1 SQVTM, CDR2 ANQGSEA. This CDR3 is 13 amino acids long. V gave up 0 bases and J gave up 9 bases, with 12 bases separating them. Here the CDR3 reads CSVEDSWGAEQFF. The CDR3 DNA sequence: TGCAGCGTTGAAGATTCGTGGGGGGCTGAGCAGTTCTTC.

This chain uses TRBV29-1 with TRBJ2-1; tentative D call: TRBD2 (6 bases). The CDR3 spans 12 residues. Looked up from germline, CDR1 is SQVTM and CDR2 is ANQGSEA. The chain's CDR3 is CSAGQFNNEQFF. CDR3 bases: TGCAGTGCGGGGCAGTTTAATAATGAGCAGTTCTTC.

The chain has TRBV5-1 and TRBJ1-2; 10 bases match TRBD1. Germline trimming cut 4 bases from V and 6 bases from J; bases unmatched to any gene: 3. From germline, CDR1 is SGHRS and CDR2 YFSETQ. The CDR3 loop spans 13 amino acids. DNA of the CDR3: TGCGCCAGCAGCCAGACAGGGGGCAATGGCTACACCTTC. Amino acids: CASSQTGGNGYTF.

The genes are TRBV5-1 and TRBJ2-4; 7 positions agree with TRBD1. In germline, CDR1 is SGHRS, CDR2 YFSETQ. The CDR3 extends over 18 amino acids. V shed 0 bases and J 0 bases; nucleotides not matched to a gene: 9. Written as DNA, the CDR3 is TGCGCCAGCAGCTTGGAGGGTACAGGGGATCTAGCCAAAAACATTCAGTACTTC. Translated: CASSLEGTGDLAKNIQYF.

The rearrangement links TRBV4-2 to TRBJ2-5; 13 bases are a match to TRBD2. The ends lost 4 bases at V and 5 bases at J; junction bases unmatched: 10. This CDR3 spans 17 amino acids. Germline CDR1 reads LGHNA; CDR2 reads YNFKEQ. CDR3 sequence reads: CASSPRTSGGLGETQYF. The CDR3, as DNA: TGTGCCAGCAGCCCGAGGACTAGCGGGGGCCTAGGGGAGACCCAGTACTTC.

This clone was seen a few times. The V call is TRBV5-1, the J call TRBJ1-2; D not resolved. CDR1 and CDR2 (germline): SGHRS, YFSETQ. The germline V and J ends were trimmed by 4 bases and 8 bases, with 9 bases remaining between them. The CDR3 covers 11 residues. This CDR3 reads CASSDTYGYTF. Written as DNA, the CDR3 is TGCGCCAGCAGCGATACCTACGGCTACACCTTC.

This chain connects TRBV6-1 to TRBJ1-4; 9 nucleotides align to TRBD1. Germline values: CDR1 MNHNS, CDR2 SASEGT. The CDR3 runs to 13 residues. V shed 10 bases and J 10 bases; nucleotides not matched to a gene: 10. CDR3 amino acids: CATSGQGSGKLFF. For the CDR3, the DNA is TGTGCCACTTCAGGACAGGGGAGCGGAAAACTGTTTTTT.

V and J are TRBV5-4 and TRBJ2-3; D gene ambiguous. The germline V gene encodes CDR1 SGHNT and CDR2 YYREEE (reference sequence). V was cut by 2 bases and J by 1 base, with 11 bases left in between. CDR3 size: 15 residues. The CDR3 DNA follows: TGTGCCAGCAGCTTAAACCCCCGGGGCACAGATACGCAGTATTTT. Translated, it gives CASSLNPRGTDTQYF.

The chain combines TRBV14 with TRBJ2-3, with TRBD1 as a possible D gene (6 bases). The V gene lost 4 bases and the J gene lost 4 bases, with 9 bases spanning the gap. Germline CDR1 and CDR2: SGHDN and FVKESK. This CDR3 has 13 residues. The CDR3 DNA is TGTGCCAGCAGCCTAACAGGGTCAGATACGCAGTATTTT. This codes for CASSLTGSDTQYF.

The chain recombines TRBV4-2 with TRBJ1-2; D perhaps matches TRBD1 (5 bases). Trimming removed 0 bases from V and 4 bases from J, with 12 bases in between. CDR3 length equals 15 residues. CDR1 is LGHNA, CDR2 YNFKEQ, per germline. CDR3 in amino acids: CASSQDVAGAYGYTF. CDR3 sequence (DNA): TGTGCCAGCAGCCAAGATGTGGCCGGGGCCTATGGCTACACCTTC.

This clone has just a few counts. The chain is built from TRBV30 and TRBJ1-2, with 7 bases identical to TRBD1. The CDR3 consists of 12 residues. V lost 5 bases and J lost 6; bases outside the gene matches: 6. Germline loops: CDR1 GTSNPN, CDR2 SVGIG (reference sequence). CDR3 amino acids: CAWETGSNGYTF. Written as DNA, the CDR3 is TGTGCCTGGGAGACAGGGTCGAATGGCTACACCTTC.